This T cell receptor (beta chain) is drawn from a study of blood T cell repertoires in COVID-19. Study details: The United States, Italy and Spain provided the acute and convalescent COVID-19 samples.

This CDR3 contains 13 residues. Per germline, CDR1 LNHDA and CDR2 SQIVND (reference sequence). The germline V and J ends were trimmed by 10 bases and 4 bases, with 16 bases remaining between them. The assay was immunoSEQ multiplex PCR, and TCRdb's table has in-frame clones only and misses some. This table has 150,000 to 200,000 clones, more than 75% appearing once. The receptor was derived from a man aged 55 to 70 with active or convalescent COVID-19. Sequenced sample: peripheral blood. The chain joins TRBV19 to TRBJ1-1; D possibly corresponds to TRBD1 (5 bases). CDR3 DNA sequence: TGTGCCACCTACGCCCGACAGCTCACTGAAGCTTTCTTT. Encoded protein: CATYARQLTEAFF.